A single sample gave rise to the 4 T cell receptor beta chains below, sequenced in a study of blood T cell repertoires in COVID-19. The data were produced by immunoSEQ multiplex PCR, yet TCRdb's version contains in-frame clones alone and is incomplete. The data contain just over 200,000 clones, more than 75% of them seen just once; the ten biggest clones take up roughly 5.7%. Source material: peripheral blood. The receptors were sampled from a man at least 80 years old with acute or convalescent COVID-19.

This rearrangement joins TRBV19 to TRBJ2-5; a possible D gene is TRBD1 (6 bases). CDR3 length: 12 amino acids. V lost 4 bases, J lost 4 bases, and 7 bases lay in between. Germline V gene data show CDR1 as LNHDA and CDR2 as SQIVND (reference sequence). CDR3 in DNA: TGTGCCAGTAGTACGACAGGAGAGACCCAGTACTTC. Translated, it gives CASSTTGETQYF. The variable domain in full, completed from reference TRBV19 and TRBJ2-5, reads DGGITQSPKYLFRKEGQNVTLSCEQNLNHDAMYWYRQDPGQGLRLIYYSQIVNDFQKGDIAEGYSVSREKKESFPLTVTSAQKNPTAFYLCASSTTGETQYFGPGTRLLVL.

The gene calls are TRBV19 and TRBJ1-2, with D maybe TRBD1 (6 bases). The CDR3 sequence is 12 residues long. V gave up 3 bases and J gave up 8 bases, with 10 bases separating them. Germline V gene sequence: CDR1 LNHDA, CDR2 SQIVND (reference sequence). The CDR3 DNA sequence: TGTGCCAGTAGTATCTTGGGACAAGGCTACACCTTC. Translating it yields CASSILGQGYTF.

This chain links TRBV2 with TRBJ1-2, with 9 bases identical to TRBD1. The ends lost 0 bases at V and 3 bases at J; junction bases unmatched: 2. The CDR3 totals 15 residues. From germline, CDR1 is SNHLY and CDR2 FYNNEI. The CDR3 coding sequence is TGTGCCAGCAGTGAAGCCAGGACAGGGGACTATGGCTACACCTTC. It codes for CASSEARTGDYGYTF.

This clone came up once. The genes are TRBV12-5 and TRBJ1-2; maybe TRBD1 (6 bases). Germline CDR1 is LGHNT and CDR2 is FRNRAP. Trimming pared 3 bases from V and 6 bases from J, leaving 11 bases between. The CDR3 spans 13 residues. DNA of the CDR3: TGTGCTAGTGGTTTCGCAGGGGCGCATGGCTACACCTTC. Residues: CASGFAGAHGYTF.